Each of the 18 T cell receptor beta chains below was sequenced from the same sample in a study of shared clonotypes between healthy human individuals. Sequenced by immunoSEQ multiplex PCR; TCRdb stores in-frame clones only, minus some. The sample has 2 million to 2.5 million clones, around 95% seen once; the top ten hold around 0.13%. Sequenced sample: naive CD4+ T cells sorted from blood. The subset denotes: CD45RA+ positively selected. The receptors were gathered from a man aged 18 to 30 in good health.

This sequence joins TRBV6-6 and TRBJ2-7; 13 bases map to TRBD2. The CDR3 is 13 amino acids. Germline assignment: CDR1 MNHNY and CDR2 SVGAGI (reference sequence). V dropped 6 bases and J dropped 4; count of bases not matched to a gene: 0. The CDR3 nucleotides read TGTGCCAGCAGGACTAGCGGGAGGTACGAGCAGTACTTC. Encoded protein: CASRTSGRYEQYF.

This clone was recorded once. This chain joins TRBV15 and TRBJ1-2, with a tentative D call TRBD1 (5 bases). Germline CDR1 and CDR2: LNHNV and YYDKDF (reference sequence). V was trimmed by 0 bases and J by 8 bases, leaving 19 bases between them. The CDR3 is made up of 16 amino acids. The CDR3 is CATSRDASRVPQGYTF. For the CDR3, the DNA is TGTGCCACCAGCAGAGACGCATCCAGGGTTCCGCAGGGCTACACCTTC.

The CDR3 is CASTLRGGSQETQYF. Written as DNA, the CDR3 is TGTGCCAGCACCCTAAGAGGGGGGTCCCAAGAGACCCAGTACTTC. The chain has TRBV6-6 and TRBJ2-5; the D gene could be TRBD1 or TRBD2 (6 bases each). Germline values: CDR1 MNHNY, CDR2 SVGAGI (reference sequence). CDR3 length equals 15 residues. V lost 7 bases to trimming and J lost 1 base, with 16 bases between them.

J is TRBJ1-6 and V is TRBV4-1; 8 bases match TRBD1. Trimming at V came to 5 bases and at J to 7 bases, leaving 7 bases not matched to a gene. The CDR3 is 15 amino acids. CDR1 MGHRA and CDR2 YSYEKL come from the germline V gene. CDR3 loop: CASSGPGQVNSPLHF. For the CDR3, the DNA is TGCGCCAGCAGCGGGCCGGGACAGGTAAATTCACCCCTCCACTTT.

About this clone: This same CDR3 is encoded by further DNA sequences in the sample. Here the CDR3 reads CAISEGREGNQPQHF. DNA of the CDR3: TGTGCCATCAGTGAGGGCAGGGAGGGCAATCAGCCCCAGCATTTT. This chain connects TRBV10-3 to TRBJ1-5; tentative D call: TRBD1 (5 bases). V lost 2 bases, J lost 2 bases, and 10 bases lay in between. Germline V CDR1 and CDR2: ENHRY, SYGVKD. CDR3 length: 15 residues.

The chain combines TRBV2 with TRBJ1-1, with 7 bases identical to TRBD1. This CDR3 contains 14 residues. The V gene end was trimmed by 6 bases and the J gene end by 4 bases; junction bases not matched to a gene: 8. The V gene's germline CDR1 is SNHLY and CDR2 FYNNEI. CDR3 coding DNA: TGTGCCAGCAGCCAACATACAGGGGCCACTGAAGCTTTCTTT. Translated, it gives CASSQHTGATEAFF. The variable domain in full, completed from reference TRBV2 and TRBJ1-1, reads EPEVTQTPSHQVTQMGQEVILRCVPISNHLYFYWYRQILGQKVEFLVSFYNNEISEKSEIFDDQFSVERPDGSNFTLKIRSTKLEDSAMYFCASSQHTGATEAFFGQGTRLTVV.

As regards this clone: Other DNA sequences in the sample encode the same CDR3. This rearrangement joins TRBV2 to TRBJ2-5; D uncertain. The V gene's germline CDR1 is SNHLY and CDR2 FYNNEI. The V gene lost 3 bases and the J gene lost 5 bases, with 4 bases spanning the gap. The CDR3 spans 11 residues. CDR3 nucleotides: TGTGCCAGCAGTGATTTGGAGACCCAGTACTTC. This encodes CASSDLETQYF.

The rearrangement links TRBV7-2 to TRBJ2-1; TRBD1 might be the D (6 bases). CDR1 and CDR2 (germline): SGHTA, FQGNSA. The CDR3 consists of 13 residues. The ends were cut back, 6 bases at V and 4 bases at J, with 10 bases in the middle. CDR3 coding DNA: TGTGCCAGCAGACAGACAGGATACAATGAGCAGTTCTTC. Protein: CASRQTGYNEQFF.

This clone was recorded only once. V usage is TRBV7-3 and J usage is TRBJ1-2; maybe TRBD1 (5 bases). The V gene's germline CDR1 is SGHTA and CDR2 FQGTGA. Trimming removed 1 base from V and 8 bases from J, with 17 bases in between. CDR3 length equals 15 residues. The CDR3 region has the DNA TGTGCCAGCAGCTTAAACGCCGACCAGGGCAACGGCTACACCTTC. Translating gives CASSLNADQGNGYTF. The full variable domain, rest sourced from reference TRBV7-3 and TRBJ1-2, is GAGVSQTPSNKVTEKGKYVELRCDPISGHTALYWYRQSLGQGPEFLIYFQGTGAADDSGLPNDRFFAVRPEGSVSTLKIQRTERGDSAVYLCASSLNADQGNGYTFGSGTRLTVV.

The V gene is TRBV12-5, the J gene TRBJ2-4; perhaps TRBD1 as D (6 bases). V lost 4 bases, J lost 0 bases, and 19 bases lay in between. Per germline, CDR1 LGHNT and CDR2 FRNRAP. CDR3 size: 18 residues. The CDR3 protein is CASGSKPGHLRAKNIQYF. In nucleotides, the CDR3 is TGTGCTAGTGGTTCCAAACCGGGACACCTAAGAGCCAAAAACATTCAGTACTTC.

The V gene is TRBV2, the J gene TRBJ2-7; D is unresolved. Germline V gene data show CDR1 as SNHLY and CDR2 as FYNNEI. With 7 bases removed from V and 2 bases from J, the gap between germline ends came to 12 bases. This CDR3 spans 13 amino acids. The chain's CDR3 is CASNPGPTYEQYF. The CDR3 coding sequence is TGTGCCAGCAATCCGGGTCCAACCTACGAGCAGTACTTC.

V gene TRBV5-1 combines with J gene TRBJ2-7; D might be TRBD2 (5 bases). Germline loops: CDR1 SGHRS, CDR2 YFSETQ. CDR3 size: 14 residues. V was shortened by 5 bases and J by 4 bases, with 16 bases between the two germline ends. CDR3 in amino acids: CASRYLLGAYEQYF. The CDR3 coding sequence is TGCGCCAGCAGGTATCTACTAGGAGCATACGAGCAGTACTTC.

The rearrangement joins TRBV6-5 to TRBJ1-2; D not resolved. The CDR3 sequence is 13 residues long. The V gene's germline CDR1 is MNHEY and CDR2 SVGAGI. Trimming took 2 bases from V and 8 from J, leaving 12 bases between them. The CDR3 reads CASSYEKGRGYTF. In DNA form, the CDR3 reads TGTGCCAGCAGTTACGAGAAGGGTAGGGGCTACACCTTC.

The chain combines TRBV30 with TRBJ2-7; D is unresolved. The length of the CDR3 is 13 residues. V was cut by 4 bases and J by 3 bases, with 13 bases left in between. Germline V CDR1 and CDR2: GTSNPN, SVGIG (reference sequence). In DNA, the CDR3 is TGTGCCTGGACGATTATGACGGACTACGAGCAGTACTTC. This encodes CAWTIMTDYEQYF.

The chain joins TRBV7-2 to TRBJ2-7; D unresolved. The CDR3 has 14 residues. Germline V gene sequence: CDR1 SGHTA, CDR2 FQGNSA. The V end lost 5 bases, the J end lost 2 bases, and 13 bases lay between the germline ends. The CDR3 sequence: CASSPRGWAYEQYF. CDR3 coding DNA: TGTGCCAGCAGCCCTAGAGGTTGGGCCTACGAGCAGTACTTC.

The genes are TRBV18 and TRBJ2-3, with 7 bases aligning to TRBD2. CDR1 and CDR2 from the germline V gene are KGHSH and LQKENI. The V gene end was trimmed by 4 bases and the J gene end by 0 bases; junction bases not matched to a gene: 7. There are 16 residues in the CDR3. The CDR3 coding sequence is TGTGCCAGCTCACACACTAGCGACACTAGCACAGATACGCAGTATTTT. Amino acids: CASSHTSDTSTDTQYF.

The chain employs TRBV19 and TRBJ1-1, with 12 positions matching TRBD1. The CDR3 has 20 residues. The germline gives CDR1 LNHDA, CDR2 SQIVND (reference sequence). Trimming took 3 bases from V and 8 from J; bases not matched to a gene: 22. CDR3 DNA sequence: TGTGCCAGTAGTATCCGACGCCCGGGACAGGGGGCGAGCACGGGGGCCGAAGCTTTCTTT. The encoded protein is CASSIRRPGQGASTGAEAFF.

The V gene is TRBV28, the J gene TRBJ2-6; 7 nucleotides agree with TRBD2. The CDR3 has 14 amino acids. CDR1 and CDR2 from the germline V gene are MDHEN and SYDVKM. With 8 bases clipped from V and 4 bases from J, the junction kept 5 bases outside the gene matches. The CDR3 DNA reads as TGTGCCAGCGGGAGGGATTCCGGGGCCAACGTCCTGACTTTC. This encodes CASGRDSGANVLTF.